This T cell receptor (beta chain) was sequenced during a study of T cell repertoires in cytomegalovirus infection. To note about this clonotype: Its specificity is not known.

TCRdb reprocessed the reads with MiXCR, giving one entry per CDR3 protein. The sample lists fewer than 130,000 distinct CDR3 sequences, around 45% occurring once. The sequence came from a human donor in good health (CMV status not recorded). Some clones in this sample may be carry-over from other donors' samples. Sequencing was performed on CD8+ T cells from cultured PBMCs, taken from culture after CMV antigen stimulation.

The DNA of the CDR3 is TGCAGTGCTAGAGATCCAGGGTGGGACACTGAAGCTTTCTTT. This sequence encodes CSARDPGWDTEAFF. This chain links TRBV20-1 with TRBJ1-1, with a tentative D call TRBD1 (5 bases). Looked up from germline, CDR1 is DFQATT and CDR2 is SNEGSKA (reference sequence). V lost 0 bases, J lost 3 bases, and 11 bases lay in between. The CDR3 is 14 residues long.